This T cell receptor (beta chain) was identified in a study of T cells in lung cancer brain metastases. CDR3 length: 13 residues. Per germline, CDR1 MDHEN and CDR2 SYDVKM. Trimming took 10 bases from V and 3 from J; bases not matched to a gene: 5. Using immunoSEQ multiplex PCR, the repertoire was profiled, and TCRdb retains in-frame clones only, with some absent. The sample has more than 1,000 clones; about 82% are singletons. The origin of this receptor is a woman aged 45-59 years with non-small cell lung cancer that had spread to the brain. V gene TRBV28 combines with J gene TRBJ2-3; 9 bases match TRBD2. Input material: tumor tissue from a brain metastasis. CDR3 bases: TGTGCCACAATAGCGGGAGCAACAGATACGCAGTATTTT. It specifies CATIAGATDTQYF.